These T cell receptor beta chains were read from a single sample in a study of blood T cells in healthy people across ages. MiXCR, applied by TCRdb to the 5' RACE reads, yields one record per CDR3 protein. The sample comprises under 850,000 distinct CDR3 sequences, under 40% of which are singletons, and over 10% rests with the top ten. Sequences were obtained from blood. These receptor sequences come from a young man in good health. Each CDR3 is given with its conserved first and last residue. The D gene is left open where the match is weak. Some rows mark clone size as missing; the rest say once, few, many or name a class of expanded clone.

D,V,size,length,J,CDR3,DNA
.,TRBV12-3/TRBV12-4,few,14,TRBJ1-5,CASSLEKKQDPQHF,TGTGCCAGCAGTTTAGAAAAGAAGCAGGACCCCCAGCATTTT
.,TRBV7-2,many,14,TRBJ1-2,CASSLVGQSYGYTF,TGTGCCAGCAGTTTGGTGGGACAAAGCTATGGCTACACCTTC
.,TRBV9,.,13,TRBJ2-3,CASSLRPRDTQYF,TGTGCCAGCAGCCTACGCCCACGAGATACGCAGTATTTT
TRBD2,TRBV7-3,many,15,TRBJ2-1,CASSLAGGEYNEQFF,TGTGCCAGCAGTTTAGCGGGGGGGGAATACAATGAGCAGTTCTTC
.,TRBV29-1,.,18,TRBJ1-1,CSVEVYSVKVWMNTEAFF,TGCAGCGTTGAAGTTTACAGTGTAAAGGTCTGGATGAACACTGAAGCTTTCTTT
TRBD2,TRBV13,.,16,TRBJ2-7,CASSLTSEWGGYEQYF,TGTGCCAGCAGCTTAACCTCGGAATGGGGGGGGTACGAGCAGTACTTC
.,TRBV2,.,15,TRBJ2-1,CASSPAARRYNEQFF,TGTGCCAGCAGCCCGGCAGCCCGACGGTACAATGAGCAGTTCTTC
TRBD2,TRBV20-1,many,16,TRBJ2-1,CSARLPGGSSYNEQFF,TGCAGTGCTAGACTCCCCGGGGGGAGCTCCTACAATGAGCAGTTCTTC
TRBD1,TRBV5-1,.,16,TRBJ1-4,CASRPQGGVANKKLFF,TGCGCCAGCCGCCCCCAGGGGGGGGTGGCTAATAAAAAACTGTTTTTT
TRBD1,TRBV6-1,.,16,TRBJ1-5,CASSGTGTGVGQPQHF,TGTGCCAGCAGTGGCACCGGGACAGGGGTTGGACAGCCCCAGCATTTT
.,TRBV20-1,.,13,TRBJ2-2,CSAIKSNTGELFF,TGCAGTGCTATCAAGTCGAACACCGGGGAGCTGTTTTTT
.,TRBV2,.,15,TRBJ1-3,CASTGGQGHGNTIYF,TGTGCCAGCACCGGGGGGCAGGGGCATGGAAACACCATATATTTT
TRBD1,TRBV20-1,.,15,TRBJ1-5,CSASRTGGHNQPQHF,TGCAGTGCTAGCCGGACAGGGGGCCACAATCAGCCCCAGCATTTT
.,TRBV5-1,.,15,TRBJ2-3,CASSYSGGFTDTQYF,TGCGCCAGCAGCTATTCCGGGGGATTCACAGATACGCAGTATTTT
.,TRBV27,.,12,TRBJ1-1,CASSARGGEAFF,TGTGCCAGCAGTGCTCGGGGGGGTGAAGCTTTCTTT
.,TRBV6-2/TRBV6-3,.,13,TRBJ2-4,CASSLTGSNIQYF,TGTGCCAGCAGTTTGACGGGTTCGAACATTCAGTACTTC
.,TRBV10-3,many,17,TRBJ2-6,CAISEFVGMTGANVLTF,TGTGCCATCAGTGAGTTCGTAGGGATGACTGGGGCCAACGTCCTGACTTTC
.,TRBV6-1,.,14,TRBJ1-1,CASSRSSLNTEAFF,TGTGCCAGCAGCCGCTCCAGTTTGAACACTGAAGCTTTCTTT
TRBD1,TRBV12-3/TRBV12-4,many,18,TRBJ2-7,CASSMAGGIRGESYEQYF,TGTGCCAGCAGTATGGCAGGGGGTATCCGAGGGGAATCCTACGAGCAGTACTTC
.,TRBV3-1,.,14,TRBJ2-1,CASSHEGGLNEQFF,TGTGCCAGCAGCCATGAGGGAGGACTGAATGAGCAGTTCTTC
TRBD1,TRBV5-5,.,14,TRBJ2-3,CVSSLDRNTDTQYF,TGTGTCAGCAGCTTGGACAGGAACACAGATACGCAGTATTTT
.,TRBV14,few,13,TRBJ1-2,CASSQGPSYGYTF,TGTGCCAGCAGCCAAGGCCCGTCCTATGGCTACACCTTC
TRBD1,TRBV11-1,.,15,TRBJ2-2,CASSLGPTGAGELFF,TGTGCCAGCAGCTTAGGCCCGACAGGGGCCGGGGAGCTGTTTTTT
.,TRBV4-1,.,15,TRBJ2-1,CASSQEMVKPNEQFF,TGCGCCAGCAGCCAAGAAATGGTCAAGCCCAATGAGCAGTTCTTC
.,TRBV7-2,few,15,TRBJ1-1,CASSLVRGLNTEAFF,TGTGCCAGCAGCTTAGTTCGCGGTTTGAACACTGAAGCTTTCTTT
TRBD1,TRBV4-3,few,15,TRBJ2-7,CASSQGQGRAYEQYF,TGCGCCAGCAGCCAGGGACAGGGTAGGGCCTACGAGCAGTACTTC
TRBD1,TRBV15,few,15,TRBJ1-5,CATSRDRSSNQPQHF,TGTGCCACCAGCAGGGACAGGAGTTCCAATCAGCCCCAGCATTTT
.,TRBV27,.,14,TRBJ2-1,CASRLGLNYNEQFF,TGTGCCAGCAGGTTGGGCCTAAACTACAATGAGCAGTTCTTC
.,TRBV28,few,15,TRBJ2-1,CASTFGGILHNEQFF,TGTGCCAGCACTTTCGGGGGTATCCTACACAATGAGCAGTTCTTC
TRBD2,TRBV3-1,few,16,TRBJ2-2,CASSQETSGRTGELFF,TGTGCCAGCAGCCAGGAAACTAGCGGGCGCACCGGGGAGCTGTTTTTT
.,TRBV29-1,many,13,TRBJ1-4,CSVARGSGEKLFF,TGCAGCGTTGCCAGGGGAAGTGGCGAAAAACTGTTTTTT
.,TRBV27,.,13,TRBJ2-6,CASRQLWEPVLTF,TGTGCCAGCAGACAACTCTGGGAACCCGTCCTGACTTTC
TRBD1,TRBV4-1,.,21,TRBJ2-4,CASSQDGRGTGGGIAKNIQYF,TGCGCCAGCAGCCAAGATGGCCGGGGGACAGGGGGTGGAATAGCCAAAAACATTCAGTACTTC
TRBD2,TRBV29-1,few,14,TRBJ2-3,CSVVAGGSTDTQYF,TGCAGCGTTGTAGCGGGGGGGAGCACAGATACGCAGTATTTT
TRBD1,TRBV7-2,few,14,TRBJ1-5,CASWPGGSNQPQHF,TGTGCCAGCTGGCCAGGGGGGAGCAATCAGCCCCAGCATTTT
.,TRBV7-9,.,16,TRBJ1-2,CASSLFTVRANYGYTF,TGTGCCAGCAGCTTATTCACAGTTAGAGCTAACTATGGCTACACCTTC
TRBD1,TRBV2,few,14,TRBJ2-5,CASSGQGAPETQYF,TGTGCCAGCAGTGGACAGGGGGCGCCGGAGACCCAGTACTTC
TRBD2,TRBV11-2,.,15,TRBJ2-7,CASSPRLAAPYEQYF,TGTGCCAGCAGCCCACGCCTAGCGGCTCCTTACGAGCAGTACTTC
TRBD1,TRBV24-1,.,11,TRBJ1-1,CATSWDSEAFF,TGTGCCACCAGCTGGGACAGTGAAGCTTTCTTT
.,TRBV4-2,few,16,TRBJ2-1,CASSQDSGGIYNEQFF,TGTGCCAGCAGCCAAGACAGTGGGGGCATCTACAATGAGCAGTTCTTC
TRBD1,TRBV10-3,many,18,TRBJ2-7,CAISESIGTGGVISEQYF,TGTGCCATCAGTGAGTCGATAGGGACAGGGGGAGTCATAAGCGAGCAGTACTTC
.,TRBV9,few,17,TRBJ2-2,CASSEKRQEANTGELFF,TGTGCCAGCAGCGAAAAAAGACAGGAGGCGAACACCGGGGAGCTGTTTTTT
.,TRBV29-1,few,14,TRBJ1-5,CSVERGEGNQPQHF,TGCAGCGTTGAACGGGGGGAGGGCAATCAGCCCCAGCATTTT